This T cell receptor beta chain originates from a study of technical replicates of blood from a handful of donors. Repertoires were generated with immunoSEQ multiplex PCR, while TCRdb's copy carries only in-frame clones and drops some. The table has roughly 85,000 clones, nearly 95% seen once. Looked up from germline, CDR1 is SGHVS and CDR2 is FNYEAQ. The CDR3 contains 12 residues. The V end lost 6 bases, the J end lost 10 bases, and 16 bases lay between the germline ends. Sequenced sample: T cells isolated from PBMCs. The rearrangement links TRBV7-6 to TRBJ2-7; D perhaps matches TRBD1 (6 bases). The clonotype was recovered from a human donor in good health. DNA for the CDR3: TGTGCCAGCAGTTCAAGTCACAGGGTTCAGTACTTC. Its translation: CASSSSHRVQYF.